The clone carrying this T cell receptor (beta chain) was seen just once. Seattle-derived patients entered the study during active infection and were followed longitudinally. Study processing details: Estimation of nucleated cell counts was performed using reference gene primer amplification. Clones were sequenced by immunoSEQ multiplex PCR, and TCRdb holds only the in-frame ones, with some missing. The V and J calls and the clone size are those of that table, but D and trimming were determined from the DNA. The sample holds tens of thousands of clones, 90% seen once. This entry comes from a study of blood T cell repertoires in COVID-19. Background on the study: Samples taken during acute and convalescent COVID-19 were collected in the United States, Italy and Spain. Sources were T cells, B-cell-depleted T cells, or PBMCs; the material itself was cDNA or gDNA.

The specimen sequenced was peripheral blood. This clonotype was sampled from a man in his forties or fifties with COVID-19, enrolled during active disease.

The CDR3 sequence: CASSPDRGVQLFF. DNA for the CDR3: TGCGCCAGCAGCCCGGACAGGGGCGTACAACTGTTTTTT. V and J are TRBV4-1 and TRBJ1-4; 9 bases match TRBD1. CDR3 length equals 13 residues. Per the germline V gene, CDR1 is MGHRA and CDR2 is YSYEKL. Unmatched junction bases numbered 6, after V lost 4 bases and J lost 12 bases.